Listed here are 2 T cell receptor beta chains from one sample, sequenced in a study of OX40 agonist ivuxolimab in advanced cancers. Repertoires were generated with immunoSEQ multiplex PCR, while TCRdb's copy carries only in-frame clones and drops some. The top ten clones hold 2.4% of a sample with about 40,000 clones, roughly 86% of them seen once. This sample comprised CD4+ or CD8+ T cells sorted from blood, obtained in a trial of the OX40 agonist ivuxolimab. The receptors here all came from an adult with an advanced solid tumor such as melanoma, head and neck, liver or kidney cancer.

The chain combines TRBV9 with TRBJ1-1; no clear D. This CDR3 is 13 amino acids long. The V end was cut by 7 bases, the J end by 1 base, with 11 bases between. Germline loops: CDR1 SGDLS, CDR2 YYNGEE. The CDR3 bases are TGTGCCAGCTCCAGCCTGGGGAACACTGAAGCTTTCTTT. This translates into CASSSLGNTEAFF.

This chain uses TRBV7-6 with TRBJ1-1, with 8 bases aligning to TRBD1. Germline V gene data show CDR1 as SGHVS and CDR2 as FNYEAQ. V trimming: 5 bases; J trimming: 4 bases; junction bases outside the gene matches: 9. The CDR3 sequence is 15 residues long. The DNA of the CDR3 is TGTGCCAGCAGCCCCATTCAGGGGGCTAGCACTGAAGCTTTCTTT. Protein sequence: CASSPIQGASTEAFF.